The 10 T cell receptor beta chains in this list originate from one sample, sequenced in a study of molecular identifiers for immune sequencing clone quantification. TCRdb itself ran the PCR reads through MiXCR, one entry per CDR3 protein. The sample has approximately 90,000 distinct CDR3 sequences; approximately 22% are singletons. Sequenced material: naive CD8+ T cells from blood, with Jurkat cell RNA spiked in. Stated subset: FACS-sorted CD8+CD4-CCR7+CD45RA+ naive T cells. The receptors were sampled from a human donor in good health. Some libraries in this study had Jurkat cell RNA spiked in.

This clonotype was counted at least ten times. The chain is built from TRBV20-1 and TRBJ2-3; D is ambiguous. CDR1 DFQATT and CDR2 SNEGSKA come from the germline V gene (reference sequence). The ends were cut back, 1 base at V and 2 bases at J, with 10 bases in the middle. The CDR3 runs to 14 residues. Written as DNA, the CDR3 is TGCAGTGCTAGAGGCAGCTGGATCACAGATACGCAGTATTTT. This translates into CSARGSWITDTQYF.

This clonotype was seen ten or more times. The chain joins TRBV28 to TRBJ2-5; TRBD2 aligns across 8 bases. The CDR3 is made up of 16 amino acids. Per the germline V gene, CDR1 is MDHEN and CDR2 is SYDVKM. Unmatched junction bases numbered 20, after V lost 10 bases and J lost 7 bases. The CDR3 DNA sequence: TGTGCCACCAAGACCCCTAGCGGGCCCCTCCCATGGACCCAGTACTTC. Its translation: CATKTPSGPLPWTQYF. The full variable domain, with the rest looked up from reference TRBV28 and TRBJ2-5, is DVKVTQSSRYLVKRTGEKVFLECVQDMDHENMFWYRQDPGLGLRLIYFSYDVKMKEKGDIPEGYSVSREKKERFSLILESASTNQTSMYLCATKTPSGPLPWTQYFGPGTRLLVL.

This clonotype was detected many times. The chain combines TRBV3-1 with TRBJ2-2; 13 bases line up with TRBD2. CDR3 length: 19 amino acids. Trimming removed 4 bases from V and 2 bases from J; junction bases left unmatched: 10. The germline gives CDR1 LGHDT, CDR2 YNNKEL (reference sequence). The CDR3 DNA is TGTGCCAGCAGCCCGGGGACTAGCGGGGAAGGTCCTAACACCGGGGAGCTGTTTTTT. Protein sequence: CASSPGTSGEGPNTGELFF.

Turning to this clonotype: With a much larger clone just one base away, this may be a read error. The J gene is TRBJ1-4, the V gene TRBV7-9; D not resolved. This CDR3 region has 12 residues. The V end was cut by 4 bases, the J end by 7 bases, with 7 bases between. Germline V gives CDR1 SEHNR, CDR2 FQNEAQ (reference sequence). The CDR3: CASSYSTEKLFF. CDR3 in DNA: TGTGCCAGCAGCTACTCGACTGAAAAACTGTTTTTT.

The sample holds a few counts of this clonotype. The chain joins TRBV12-3 or TRBV12-4 to TRBJ2-7; D possibly corresponds to TRBD2 (6 bases). Trimming stripped 5 bases from V and 2 bases from J, with 16 bases between. CDR3 length: 15 amino acids. CDR3 in DNA: TGTGCCAGCAGTATCCGGGGGAAAGCGGCCTACGAGCAGTACTTC. It encodes CASSIRGKAAYEQYF.

In its sample, this clonotype was seen many times. The chain employs TRBV10-3 and TRBJ1-5; no reliable D call. The V end was cut by 4 bases, the J end by 0 bases, with 19 bases between. This CDR3 contains 18 residues. Germline V lookup: CDR1 ENHRY, CDR2 SYGVKD. The DNA of the CDR3 is TGTGCCATCAGTGCTGGGAGTTCCCAGTCCTATAGCAATCAGCCCCAGCATTTT. As protein: CAISAGSSQSYSNQPQHF.

The table lists this clonotype with a few counts. CDR3 region: CASSTTGKRSGYTF. The CDR3 DNA reads as TGTGCCAGCAGTACGACAGGGAAACGTTCTGGCTACACCTTC. The rearrangement joins TRBV13 to TRBJ1-2, with 7 nucleotides matching TRBD1. Germline loops: CDR1 PRHDT, CDR2 FYEKMQ (reference sequence). With V trimmed by 6 bases and J by 7 bases, 11 bases remained unmatched. The CDR3 length is 14 residues.

The rearrangement joins TRBV14 to TRBJ2-7; either TRBD1 or TRBD2 may fit D (5 bases each). CDR3 size: 15 residues. V was clipped by 1 base and J by 3 bases, with 13 bases between them. Germline-derived CDR1 and CDR2 are SGHDN and FVKESK. The CDR3 here is CASSQGWGSGYEQYF. The CDR3, as DNA: TGTGCCAGCAGCCAAGGATGGGGCAGCGGCTACGAGCAGTACTTC. The full variable domain, in which reference TRBV14 and TRBJ2-7 provide the parts outside the CDR3, is EAGVTQFPSHSVIEKGQTVTLRCDPISGHDNLYWYRRVMGKEIKFLLHFVKESKQDESGMPNNRFLAERTGGTYSTLKVQPAELEDSGVYFCASSQGWGSGYEQYFGPGTRLTVT.

This clonotype showed up many times. The J gene is TRBJ2-3, the V gene TRBV28; no firm D call. CDR1 and CDR2 from the germline V gene are MDHEN and SYDVKM. Deletions cut 2 bases from V and 0 bases from J, with 3 bases between. The CDR3 loop spans 13 amino acids. The CDR3: CASSLRSTDTQYF. The CDR3 bases are TGTGCCAGCAGTTTAAGGAGCACAGATACGCAGTATTTT.

This CDR3 is CASSLLTVNTEAFF. In DNA form, the CDR3 reads TGTGCCAGCAGCTTGCTAACCGTGAACACTGAAGCTTTCTTT. V is TRBV7-9 and J is TRBJ1-1, with no clear D. Germline CDR1 and CDR2: SEHNR and FQNEAQ (reference sequence). V was trimmed by 3 bases and J by 0 bases, leaving 8 bases between them. The CDR3 extends over 14 amino acids.